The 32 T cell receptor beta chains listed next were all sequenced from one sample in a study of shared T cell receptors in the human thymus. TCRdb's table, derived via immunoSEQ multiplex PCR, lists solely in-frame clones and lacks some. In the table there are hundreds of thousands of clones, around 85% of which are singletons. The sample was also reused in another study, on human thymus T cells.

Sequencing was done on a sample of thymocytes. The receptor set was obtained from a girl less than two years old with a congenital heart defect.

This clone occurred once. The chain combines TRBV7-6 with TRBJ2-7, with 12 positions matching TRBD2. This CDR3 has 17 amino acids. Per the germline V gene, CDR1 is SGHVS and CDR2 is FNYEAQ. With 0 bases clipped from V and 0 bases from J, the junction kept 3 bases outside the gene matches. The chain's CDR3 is CASSLAPSGGASYEQYF. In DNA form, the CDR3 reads TGTGCCAGCAGCTTAGCACCTAGCGGGGGGGCCTCCTACGAGCAGTACTTC.

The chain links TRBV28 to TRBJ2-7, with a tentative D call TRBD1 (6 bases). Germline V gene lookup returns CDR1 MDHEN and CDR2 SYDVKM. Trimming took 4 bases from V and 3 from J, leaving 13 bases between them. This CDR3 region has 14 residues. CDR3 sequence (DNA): TGTGCCAGCAGTTCTCCCACAGGGTTCTACGAGCAGTACTTC. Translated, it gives CASSSPTGFYEQYF.

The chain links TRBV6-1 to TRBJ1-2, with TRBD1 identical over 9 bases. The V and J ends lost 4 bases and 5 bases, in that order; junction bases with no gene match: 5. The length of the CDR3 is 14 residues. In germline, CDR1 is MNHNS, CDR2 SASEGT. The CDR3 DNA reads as TGTGCCAGCAGTGCTGGGACAGGGCTATATGGCTACACCTTC. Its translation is CASSAGTGLYGYTF.

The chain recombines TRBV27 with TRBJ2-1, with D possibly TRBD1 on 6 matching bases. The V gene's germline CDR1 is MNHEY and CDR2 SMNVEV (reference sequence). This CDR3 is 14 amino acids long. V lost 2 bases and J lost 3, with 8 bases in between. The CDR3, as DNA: TGTGCCAGCAGTTTAAGGGACAACTACAATGAGCAGTTCTTC. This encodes CASSLRDNYNEQFF.

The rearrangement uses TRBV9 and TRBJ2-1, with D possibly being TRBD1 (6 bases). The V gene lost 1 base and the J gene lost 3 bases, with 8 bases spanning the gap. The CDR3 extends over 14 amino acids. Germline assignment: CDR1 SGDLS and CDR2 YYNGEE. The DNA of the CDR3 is TGTGCCAGCAGCGTATCGACAGGCTACAATGAGCAGTTCTTC. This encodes CASSVSTGYNEQFF.

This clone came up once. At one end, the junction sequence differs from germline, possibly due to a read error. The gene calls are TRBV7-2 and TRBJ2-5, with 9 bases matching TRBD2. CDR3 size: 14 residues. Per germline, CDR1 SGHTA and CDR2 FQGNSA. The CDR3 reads CASSIAGASGTQYF. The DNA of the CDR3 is TGTGCCAGCAGCATAGCGGGGGCTTCCGGGACCCAGTACTTC.

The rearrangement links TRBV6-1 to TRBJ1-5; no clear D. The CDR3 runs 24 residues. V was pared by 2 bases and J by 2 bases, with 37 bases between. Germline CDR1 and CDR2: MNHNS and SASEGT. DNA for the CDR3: TGTGCCAGCAGTGAAACGGGGTGGCAAAAGAGAAGGAGGGAGAAGGGATACGGCAATCAGCCCCAGCATTTT. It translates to CASSETGWQKRRREKGYGNQPQHF.

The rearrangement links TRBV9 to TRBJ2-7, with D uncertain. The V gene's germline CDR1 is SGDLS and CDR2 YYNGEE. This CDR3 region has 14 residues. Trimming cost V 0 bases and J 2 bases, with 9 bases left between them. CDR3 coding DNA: TGTGCCAGCAGCGTAGCTCAACAACCCTACGAGCAGTACTTC. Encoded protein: CASSVAQQPYEQYF.

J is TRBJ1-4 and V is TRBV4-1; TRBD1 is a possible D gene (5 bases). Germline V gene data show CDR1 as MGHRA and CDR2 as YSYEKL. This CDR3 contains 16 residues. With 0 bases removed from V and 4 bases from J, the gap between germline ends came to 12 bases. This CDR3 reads CASSQDSNRRNEKLFF. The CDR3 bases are TGCGCCAGCAGCCAAGATTCGAACAGGCGTAATGAAAAACTGTTTTTT.

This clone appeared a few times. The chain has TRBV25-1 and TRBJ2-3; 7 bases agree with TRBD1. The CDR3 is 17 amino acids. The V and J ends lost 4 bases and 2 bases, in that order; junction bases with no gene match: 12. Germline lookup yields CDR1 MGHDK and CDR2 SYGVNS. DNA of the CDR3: TGTGCCAGCAGTGCCCGGGTACCGGGACAGCTCACAGATACGCAGTATTTT. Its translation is CASSARVPGQLTDTQYF.

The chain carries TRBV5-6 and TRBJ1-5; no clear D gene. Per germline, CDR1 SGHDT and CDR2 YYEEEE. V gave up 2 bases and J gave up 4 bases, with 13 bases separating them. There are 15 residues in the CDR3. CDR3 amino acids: CASSFSPRVNQPQHF. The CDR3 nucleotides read TGTGCCAGCAGCTTTTCACCGAGGGTGAATCAGCCCCAGCATTTT.

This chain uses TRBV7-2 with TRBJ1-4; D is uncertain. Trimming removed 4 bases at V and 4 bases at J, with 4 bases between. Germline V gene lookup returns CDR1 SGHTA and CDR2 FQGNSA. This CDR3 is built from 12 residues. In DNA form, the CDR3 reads TGTGCCAGCAGCTCCCGTAATGAAAAACTGTTTTTT. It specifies CASSSRNEKLFF.

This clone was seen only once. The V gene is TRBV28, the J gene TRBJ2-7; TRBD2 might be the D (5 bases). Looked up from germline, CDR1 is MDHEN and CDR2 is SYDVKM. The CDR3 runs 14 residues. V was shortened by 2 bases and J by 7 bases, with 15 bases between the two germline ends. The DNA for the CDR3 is TGTGCCAGCAGTTTAGGGGAGCGGATTTCGGAGCAGTACTTC. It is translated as CASSLGERISEQYF.

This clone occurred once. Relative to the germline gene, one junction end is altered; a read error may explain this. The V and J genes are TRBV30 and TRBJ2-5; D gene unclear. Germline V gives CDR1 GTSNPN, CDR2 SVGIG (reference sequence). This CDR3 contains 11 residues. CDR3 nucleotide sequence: TGTGCCTGGAAGCGCGTAATGGCCATAAACTTC. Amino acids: CAWKRVMAINF.

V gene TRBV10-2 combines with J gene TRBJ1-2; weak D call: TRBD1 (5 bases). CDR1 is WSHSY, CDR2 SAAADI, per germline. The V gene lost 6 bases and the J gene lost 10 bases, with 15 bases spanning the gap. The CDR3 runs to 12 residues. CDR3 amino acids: CASSDSWRIYTF. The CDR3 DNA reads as TGCGCCAGCAGCGACAGTTGGCGCATCTACACCTTC.

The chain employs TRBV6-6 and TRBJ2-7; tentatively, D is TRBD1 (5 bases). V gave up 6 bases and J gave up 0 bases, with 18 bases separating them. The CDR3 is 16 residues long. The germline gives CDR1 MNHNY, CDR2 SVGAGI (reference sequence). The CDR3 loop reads CASSDGQGLSSYEQYF. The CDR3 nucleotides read TGTGCCAGCAGCGATGGGCAGGGCCTAAGCTCCTACGAGCAGTACTTC.

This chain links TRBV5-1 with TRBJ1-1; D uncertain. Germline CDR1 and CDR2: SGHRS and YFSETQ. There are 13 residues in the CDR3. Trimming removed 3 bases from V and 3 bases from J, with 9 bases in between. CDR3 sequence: CASSSPGYTEAFF. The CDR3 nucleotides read TGCGCCAGCAGCTCCCCAGGATACACTGAAGCTTTCTTT.

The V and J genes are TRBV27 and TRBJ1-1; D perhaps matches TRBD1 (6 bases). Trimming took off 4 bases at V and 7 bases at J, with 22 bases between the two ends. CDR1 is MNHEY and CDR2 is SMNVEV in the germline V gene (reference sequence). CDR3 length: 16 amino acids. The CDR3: CASSSPVSGDPGEAFF. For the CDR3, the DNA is TGTGCCAGCAGTTCCCCCGTGTCAGGGGATCCTGGTGAAGCTTTCTTT.

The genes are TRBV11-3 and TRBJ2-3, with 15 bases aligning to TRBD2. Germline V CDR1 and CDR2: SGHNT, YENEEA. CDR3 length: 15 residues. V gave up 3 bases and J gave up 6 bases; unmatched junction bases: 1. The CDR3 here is CASSFGLAGGDTQYF. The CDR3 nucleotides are TGTGCCAGCAGCTTTGGACTAGCGGGGGGGGATACGCAGTATTTT.

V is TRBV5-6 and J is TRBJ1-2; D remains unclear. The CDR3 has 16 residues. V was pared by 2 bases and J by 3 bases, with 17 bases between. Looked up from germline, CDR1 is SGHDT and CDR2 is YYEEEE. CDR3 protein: CASSFPGAPPYYGYTF. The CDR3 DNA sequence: TGTGCCAGCAGCTTTCCGGGAGCCCCCCCCTACTATGGCTACACCTTC.

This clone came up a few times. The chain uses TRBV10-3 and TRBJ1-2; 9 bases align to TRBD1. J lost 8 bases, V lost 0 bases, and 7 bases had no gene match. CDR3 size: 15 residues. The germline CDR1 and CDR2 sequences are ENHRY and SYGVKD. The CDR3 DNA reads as TGTGCCATCAGTGAGTCTTCCGGGACAGGGAAAGGCTACACCTTC. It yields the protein CAISESSGTGKGYTF.

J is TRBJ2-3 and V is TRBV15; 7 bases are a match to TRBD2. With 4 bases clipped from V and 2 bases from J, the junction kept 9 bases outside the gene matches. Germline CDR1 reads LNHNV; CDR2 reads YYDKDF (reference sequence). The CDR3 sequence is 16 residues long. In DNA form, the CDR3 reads TGTGCCACCAGCATGGGACTACCCATGATCACAGATACGCAGTATTTT. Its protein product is CATSMGLPMITDTQYF. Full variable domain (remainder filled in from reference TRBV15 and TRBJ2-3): DAMVIQNPRYQVTQFGKPVTLSCSQTLNHNVMYWYQQKSSQAPKLLFHYYDKDFNNEADTPDNFQSRRPNTSFCFLDIRSPGLGDTAMYLCATSMGLPMITDTQYFGPGTRLTVL.

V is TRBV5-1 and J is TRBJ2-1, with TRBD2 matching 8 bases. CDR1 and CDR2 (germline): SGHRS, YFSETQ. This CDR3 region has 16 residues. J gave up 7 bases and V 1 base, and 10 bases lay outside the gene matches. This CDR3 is CASSLFFRTSRNEQFF. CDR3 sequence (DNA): TGCGCCAGCAGCTTGTTTTTCCGGACTAGCCGGAATGAGCAGTTCTTC. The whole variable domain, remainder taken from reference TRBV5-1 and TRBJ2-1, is KAGVTQTPRYLIKTRGQQVTLSCSPISGHRSVSWYQQTPGQGLQFLFEYFSETQRNKGNFPGRFSGRQFSNSRSEMNVSTLELGDSALYLCASSLFFRTSRNEQFFGPGTRLTVL.

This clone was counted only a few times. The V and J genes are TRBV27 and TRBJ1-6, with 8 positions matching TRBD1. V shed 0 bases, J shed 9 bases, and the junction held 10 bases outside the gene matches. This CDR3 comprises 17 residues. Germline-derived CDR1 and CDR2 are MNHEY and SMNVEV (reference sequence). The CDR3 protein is CASSLSLVRGLTSPLHF. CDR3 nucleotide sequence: TGTGCCAGCAGTTTATCCTTGGTCAGGGGGCTTACTTCACCCCTCCACTTT.

The CDR3 protein is CASSAAYEQYF. The CDR3 DNA sequence: TGTGCCAGTAGTGCGGCCTACGAGCAGTACTTC. This chain joins TRBV19 and TRBJ2-7; D is ambiguous. V was clipped by 5 bases and J by 2 bases, with 4 bases between them. CDR1 and CDR2 (germline): LNHDA, SQIVND (reference sequence). The CDR3 loop spans 11 amino acids.

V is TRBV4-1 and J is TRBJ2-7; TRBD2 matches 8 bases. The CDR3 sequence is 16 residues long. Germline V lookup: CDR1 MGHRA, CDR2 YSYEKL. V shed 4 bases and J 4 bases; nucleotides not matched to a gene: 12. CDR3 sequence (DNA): TGCGCCAGCAGCCCTGAACCGGGACTAGTTGTATACGAGCAGTACTTC. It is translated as CASSPEPGLVVYEQYF.

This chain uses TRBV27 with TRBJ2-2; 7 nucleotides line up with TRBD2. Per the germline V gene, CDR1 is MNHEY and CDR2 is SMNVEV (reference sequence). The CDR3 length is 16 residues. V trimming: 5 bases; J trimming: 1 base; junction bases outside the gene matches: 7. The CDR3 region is CASSPWGGMNTGELFF. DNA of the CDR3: TGTGCCAGCAGTCCTTGGGGGGGGATGAACACCGGGGAGCTGTTTTTT.

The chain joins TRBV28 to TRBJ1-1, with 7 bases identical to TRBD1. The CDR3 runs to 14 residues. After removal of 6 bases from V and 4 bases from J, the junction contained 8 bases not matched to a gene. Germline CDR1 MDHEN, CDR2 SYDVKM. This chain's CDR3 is CASSRSPGGTEAFF. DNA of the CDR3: TGTGCCAGCAGCCGCTCCCCAGGGGGCACTGAAGCTTTCTTT.

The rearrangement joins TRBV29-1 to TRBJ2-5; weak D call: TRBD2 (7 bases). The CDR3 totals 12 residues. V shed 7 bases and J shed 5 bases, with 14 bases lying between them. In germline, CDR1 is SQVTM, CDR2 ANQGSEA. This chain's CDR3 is CSAGRGRETQYF. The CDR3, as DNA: TGCAGCGCCGGGCGGGGGCGTGAGACCCAGTACTTC.

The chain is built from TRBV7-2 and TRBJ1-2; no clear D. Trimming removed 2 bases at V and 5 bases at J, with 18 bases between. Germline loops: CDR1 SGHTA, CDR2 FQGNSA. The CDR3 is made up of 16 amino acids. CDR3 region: CASSLRADLGFYGYTF. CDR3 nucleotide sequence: TGTGCCAGCAGCTTACGGGCGGACTTGGGGTTTTATGGCTACACCTTC.

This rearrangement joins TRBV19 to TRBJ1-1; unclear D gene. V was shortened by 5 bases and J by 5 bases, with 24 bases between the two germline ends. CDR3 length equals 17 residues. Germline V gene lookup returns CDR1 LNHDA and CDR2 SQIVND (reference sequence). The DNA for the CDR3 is TGTGCCAGTAGTGTGGCCGGTCCCCAAACTAGAGAGACTGAAGCTTTCTTT. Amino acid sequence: CASSVAGPQTRETEAFF.

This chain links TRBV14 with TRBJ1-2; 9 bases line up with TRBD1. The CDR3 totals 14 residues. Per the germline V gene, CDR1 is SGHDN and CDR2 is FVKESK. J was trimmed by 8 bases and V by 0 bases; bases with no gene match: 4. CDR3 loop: CASSQDRDREGYTF. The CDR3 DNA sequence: TGTGCCAGCAGCCAAGATAGGGACAGGGAAGGCTACACCTTC.